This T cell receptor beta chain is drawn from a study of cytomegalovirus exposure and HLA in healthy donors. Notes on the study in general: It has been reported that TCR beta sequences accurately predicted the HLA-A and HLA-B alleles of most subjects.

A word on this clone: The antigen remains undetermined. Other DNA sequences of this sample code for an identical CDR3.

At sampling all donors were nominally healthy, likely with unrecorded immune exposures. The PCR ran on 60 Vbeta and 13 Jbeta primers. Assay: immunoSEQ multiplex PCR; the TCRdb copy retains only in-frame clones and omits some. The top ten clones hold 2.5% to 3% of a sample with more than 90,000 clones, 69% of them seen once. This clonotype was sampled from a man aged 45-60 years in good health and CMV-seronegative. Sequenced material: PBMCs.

The CDR3 region is CASSLAGYGYTF. The CDR3 DNA sequence: TGCGCCAGCAGCTTGGCGGGCTATGGCTACACCTTC. V gene TRBV5-1 combines with J gene TRBJ1-2; no firm D call. V was shortened by 0 bases and J by 4 bases, with 4 bases between the two germline ends. This CDR3 comprises 12 residues. Germline-derived CDR1 and CDR2 are SGHRS and YFSETQ. Based on the CDR3 plus reference TRBV5-1 and TRBJ1-2, the full variable domain is KAGVTQTPRYLIKTRGQQVTLSCSPISGHRSVSWYQQTPGQGLQFLFEYFSETQRNKGNFPGRFSGRQFSNSRSEMNVSTLELGDSALYLCASSLAGYGYTFGSGTRLTVV.